The present TCR beta chain was sequenced within a study of T-cell memory formation after mild COVID-19. Study-wide findings and caveats: CD4/CD8 balance held among clones contracting day 15 to 85, and later expanders leaned CD4+.

To note about this clonotype: As yet, its antigen is unknown. The junction departs from germline at one end; a sequencing error may be responsible.

CDR1 SGHDT and CDR2 YYEEEE come from the germline V gene. This CDR3 has 14 amino acids. TCRdb re-called the 5' RACE reads through MiXCR, storing one row per CDR3 protein. This table has approximately 340,000 distinct CDR3 sequences, 10% to 15% appearing once. The sequence was collected from a man between 18 and 35 years old who had mild COVID-19 (a few samples of this study predate the infection). Cell type and time point are not known. Sequencing was carried out using PBMCs or a T cell subset sorted from them (not recorded which). V gene TRBV5-6 combines with J gene TRBJ2-3; D not resolved. The CDR3 DNA reads TGTGCCAGCCGCTTGCGGCAGGGCACAGATACGCAGTATTTT. This translates into CASRLRQGTDTQYF. The complete variable domain, with remaining parts taken from reference TRBV5-6 and TRBJ2-3, reads DAGVTQSPTHLIKTRGQQVTLRCSPKSGHDTVSWYQQALGQGPQFIFQYYEEEERQRGNFPDRFSGHQFPNYSSELNVNALLLGDSALYLCASRLRQGTDTQYFGPGTRLTVL.